Listed below are T cell receptor beta chains from one sample, sequenced in a study of T-cell reconstitution after alpha-beta-depleted transplantation in children. Via MiXCR, TCRdb re-called the PCR reads, giving one row per CDR3 protein. The sample gives 65,000 to 70,000 distinct CDR3 sequences, 4.9% of which show up once; 18% is in the top ten. Sequencing used PBMCs, mostly from graft donor cells, obtained 180 days after TCRalphabeta/CD19-depleted stem cell transplant. The receptors were gathered from a boy less than two years old who had a stem cell transplant for acute myeloid leukemia, so the T cells may come from the graft donor. The CDR3 runs from the conserved cysteine through the conserved F or W. Fields, in order: clone size, CDR3 length, D gene, J gene, V gene, CDR3 protein, CDR3 DNA. The D gene is left open where the match is weak. For some rows the clone size is stated as once, few or many, or as a class when expanded; others skip it.

many,15,TRBD1,TRBJ2-7,TRBV5-1,CASSPQGANYYEQYF,TGCGCCAGCAGCCCACAGGGGGCGAACTACTACGAGCAGTACTTC
many,16,.,TRBJ2-3,TRBV6-5,CASSPRVGLAGDTQYF,TGTGCCAGCAGCCCAAGGGTAGGCCTAGCAGGAGATACGCAGTATTTT
.,13,.,TRBJ1-1,TRBV2,CASSALGNTEAFF,TGTGCCAGCAGTGCGCTGGGGAACACTGAAGCTTTCTTT
many,12,.,TRBJ1-2,TRBV12-3/TRBV12-4,CASSLAPGIYTF,TGTGCCAGCAGTTTAGCTCCGGGTATCTACACCTTC
.,13,.,TRBJ1-5,TRBV19,CASRQYSNQPQHF,TGTGCCAGTAGACAGTATAGCAATCAGCCCCAGCATTTT
many,13,.,TRBJ2-3,TRBV5-1,CASSLGQTDTQYF,TGCGCCAGCAGCTTGGGACAGACAGATACGCAGTATTTT
many,13,TRBD1,TRBJ1-1,TRBV6-5,CASSPGTGTEAFF,TGTGCCAGCAGTCCCGGGACAGGCACTGAAGCTTTCTTT
many,14,.,TRBJ2-5,TRBV12-3/TRBV12-4,CASSFRGGVGTQYF,TGTGCCAGCAGTTTCAGGGGTGGGGTCGGGACCCAGTACTTC
many,17,TRBD2,TRBJ2-3,TRBV5-1,CASSLVGGGGSTDTQYF,TGCGCCAGCAGCTTGGTCGGCGGGGGGGGGAGCACAGATACGCAGTATTTT
many,13,.,TRBJ1-5,TRBV12-3/TRBV12-4,CASTGAPGEPQHF,TGTGCCAGCACTGGGGCCCCGGGAGAGCCCCAGCATTTT
many,16,.,TRBJ2-6,TRBV10-3,CAISGAPNSGANVLTF,TGTGCCATCAGTGGAGCCCCGAACTCTGGGGCCAACGTCCTGACTTTC
many,13,TRBD1,TRBJ1-4,TRBV20-1,CSAKAGGREKLFF,TGCAGTGCTAAGGCAGGGGGAAGAGAAAAACTGTTTTTT
many,14,TRBD1,TRBJ2-5,TRBV6-1,CASSPDRGRETQYF,TGTGCCAGCAGTCCCGACAGGGGGCGAGAGACCCAGTACTTC
many,15,TRBD1,TRBJ1-1,TRBV4-3,CASSQATGVGAEAFF,TGCGCCAGCAGCCAGGCTACAGGGGTCGGGGCTGAAGCTTTCTTT
many,14,TRBD1,TRBJ1-5,TRBV7-9,CASSWTGENQPQHF,TGTGCCAGCAGCTGGACAGGGGAAAATCAGCCCCAGCATTTT